This entry is about one T cell receptor beta chain. Its binding antigen is unknown. Per-base quality was not reported, and no clone a single base away is much larger than it. The time point label of this sample denotes: baseline before first vaccination. Samples from vaccinated people were obtained from the UK trials COV001 and COV002, which included a single-blind randomized controlled phase 2/3 trial of AZD1222 (ChAdOx1 nCoV-19) in healthy adults. For TCRbeta chain sequencing, PBMC samples from trial participants were taken at day 0 and at day 28 after the second dose. This sample is part of a study of T cell responses to AZD1222 COVID-19 vaccine listed by TCRdb under 2021. About the investigation overall: AZD1222 recipients given second doses at about 4 weeks or at about 12 weeks were pooled, since spike-specific TCR depth and breadth were not found to differ between the two schedules. TCR sequencing covered about 230 trial participants: roughly 200 given two doses of AZD1222 and approximately 25 given two doses of MenACWY control vaccine. Trial participants were enrolled into age subgroups of 18-55, 56-69 and 70-plus years, which contained approximately 150, 28 and 58 TCR-sequenced participants, respectively.

The CDR3 regions of human TCRbeta chains were analyzed by immunosequencing. The study's own analysis went as follows. TCRs in the repertoires were matched against a reference library of SARS-CoV-2-specific TCRs that had been generated with the MIRA antigen-specificity platform. Breadth meant the fraction of unique TCRs that were SARS-CoV-2-associated, whereas depth meant the fraction of total T cells that were SARS-CoV-2-associated. Using the MIRA data, each spike-specific TCR was mapped to the spike region that the TCR reacts to and placed in a CD4 or CD8 class. Log10-transformed breadth and depth values were compared by one-way ANOVA with Sidak's multiple comparisons tests. In its TCRdb copy, this immuneACCESS table keeps in-frame sequences only and misses some clones. Where compared with another copy, unresolved V genes explain less than half of these, and the others have no known cause. Clone size and the V and J calls come from that table; the DNA yielded D and trimming. This sample gives about 59,000 clones in total; 65% to 85% of them show up just once. The top ten clones comprise about 7% of the sample.

At the junction V is shortened by 5 bases and J by 0 bases; bases outside the gene matches: 18. The CDR3 spans 19 residues, from the cysteine through the phenylalanine. Solely the CDR3 DNA is kept, with 57 bases framed from the first base. Based on the germline V gene (reference sequence), the CDR1 and CDR2 sequences are MNHNY and SVGAGI. General study outcomes and caveats: In the small 56-69-year group, the increase in depth fell short of significance, most likely because of low power. Spike-specific TCR breadth and depth rose significantly after two AZD1222 doses compared with day 0 and with MenACWY recipients. Conclusions about previously exposed vaccinees are limited because only five to seven AZD1222 recipients were SARS-CoV-2 seropositive at baseline. Participants were mostly white British, with more females than males. The authors suggested clonal diversity may have been underestimated. Reportedly, close to half of the unique spike-specific TCRs recognized epitopes lying outside the regions that are mutated in the B.1.351 and B.1.1.7 variants. Because no day 14 peak-response samples were available, repertoires were characterized only after the peak T cell response. The vaccine-associated CD4 TCRs covered the entire spike protein, and the dominant responses fell in regions 160-218 and 743-854.

The TCR was taken from an adult in good health. Specimen: peripheral blood, collected on day 0 of AZD1222 vaccination. The chain is made from TRBV6-6 and TRBJ2-5, with TRBD1 identical over 7 junction bases. The base sequence is TGTGCCAGCAGTCCCCGGACAGGCATTCTCGCTACCGACCAAGAGACCCAGTACTTC. Translated, it gives CASSPRTGILATDQETQYF.